This paragraph covers one T cell receptor (beta chain) sequence. This record comes from a study of blood T cell repertoires in COVID-19. Clones were read by immunoSEQ multiplex PCR, and TCRdb kept only the in-frame ones, dropping some. The repertoire consists of over 60,000 clones, with 65% to 85% occurring once and the leading ten covering just under 15%. Germline values: CDR1 GTSNPN, CDR2 SVGIG (reference sequence). Trimming cost V 0 bases and J 3 bases, with 15 bases left between them. CDR3 length: 16 amino acids. The sample was peripheral blood. The TCR originated in a man in his fifties or sixties with COVID-19, enrolled during active disease. The chain carries TRBV30 and TRBJ1-3, with D unresolved. The CDR3 DNA reads TGTGCCTGGAGTGTAGGCGGGTTTTTCAGTGGAAACACCATATATTTT. Translation gives CAWSVGGFFSGNTIYF.